This T cell receptor (beta chain) was found in a study of T cells in Graves' hyperthyroidism and ophthalmopathy (dated by TCRdb to about 2019). Background on the whole study: Peripheral blood samples were taken at initial diagnosis, before any treatment was given. Whether ophthalmopathy could be predicted prospectively was tested in an independent validation cohort made up of under 20 hyperthyroidism patients plus 17 patients who later progressed to ophthalmopathy. The paper reports TCR Vbeta CDR3 sequencing of approximately 130 peripheral blood samples: around 41 ophthalmopathy, over 70 hyperthyroidism and roughly 17 progressor patients. Following sampling, methimazole starting at 30 mg daily was given to hyperthyroidism patients, and high-dose intravenous methylprednisolone was given to ophthalmopathy patients. To identify distinguishing TCR V-J signatures, a discovery cohort of about a hundred patients was used, comprising 40 to 45 with Graves' ophthalmopathy and approximately 57 with stable Graves' hyperthyroidism. For training and testing, the roughly 100 patients in the discovery cohort were randomly divided in a 7:3 ratio. In roughly six Graves' hyperthyroidism patients, the study also compared T-cell repertoires from thyroid tissue with T-cell repertoires from blood. Study-wide conclusions, independent of this receptor: Sample size was not statistically predetermined, and blinding of investigators to group allocation was not performed. In validation, the model predicted progression to ophthalmopathy with approximately 69% sensitivity and about 73% specificity, a median of roughly seven months before onset. A model built on a 13 V-J signature distinguished ophthalmopathy from stable hyperthyroidism, reaching roughly 88% sensitivity and around 81% specificity in cross-validation and 80%/75% in testing. Most expanded thyroid clonotypes (frequency above 0.001) were also detected in blood, suggesting blood repertoires may reflect thyroid immune responses.

Details on this clonotype: The specificity of this receptor is unknown. One base away there is no much larger clone; base qualities are not given.

In the ophthalmopathy patients, disease was moderately to severely active, with a Clinical Activity Score of 3 or more, a NOSPECS grade of 4 or more, and a duration of less than 3 months. Any patient with an uncontrolled infection, another autoimmune disease, pregnancy or lactation was excluded. Clinical symptoms, serum thyroxine and TRAb, thyroid ultrasound, and orbital computed tomography formed the basis for the diagnoses. PBMCs were isolated from 10 ml of fresh peripheral blood by Ficoll-Paque density gradient centrifugation. Total RNA was extracted with Trizol reagent, and quality was checked on an Agilent 2100 Bioanalyzer. V is pruned by 6 bases and J by 8 bases, leaving 1 base of the junction without a gene match. Measured from the cysteine to the phenylalanine, the CDR3 is 11 residues long. The DNA shown is the 33-base CDR3, in frame from base 1. The germline V gene (reference sequence) supplies CDR1 LNHDA and CDR2 SQIVND.

The TCR beta CDR3 regions were amplified from RNA transcripts. A first-round RT-PCR of the TCR CDR3 used the HTBI primer set with the Qiagen OneStep RT-PCR kit. Libraries were constructed in a second round of multiplex PCR, after which size selection and purification were performed. Paired-end sequencing of the libraries was performed with 100 bp reads on an Illumina HiSeq2000. Per the original workflow: SOAPnuke was used to process the raw data, throwing out any read that contained adapters or uncalled bases, had a mean Phred below 15, or lacked an exact constant-primer or identifier match. High-quality paired reads were merged using COPE v1.2.5, and each unique nucleotide sequence was defined as a clonotype. Clonotypes were aligned to IMGT TRBV, TRBD and TRBJ reference segments using MiTCR v1.1. Only V-J combinations with frequency above 0.0001, covering about 99% of repertoires, were analysed. A TCS score was defined as the ratio of F50 (clonal expansion) to E x V (chaos), with BLOSUM62-based TCRdist applied between CDR3 peptides within each V-J. Welch's t-statistics and random forest reduced roughly 540 V-J features to about 12, which were used in a naive Bayes classifier (R e1071). TCRdb reprocessed the public reads (quality trimming at Q25 with fastp, clone calling with MiXCR) and kept in-frame beta chains. All rows with the same CDR3 protein become a single entry with the most common DNA and genes. In this record, the V and J calls reflect TCRdb's handling and not the investigators' own analysis. This sample is represented by some 500,000 distinct CDR3 sequences; less than 25% of them were singletons. 11% of the sample is held by the ten biggest clonotypes.

This receptor was taken from a woman aged 25 to 39 with Graves' ophthalmopathy. Sequenced: blood. The chain was built from TRBV19 and TRBJ2-4, with TRBD1 identical over 7 junction bases. The bases read TGTGCCAGTAGAACAGGGGACATTCAGTACTTC. This translates into CASRTGDIQYF. Extended through the reference TRBV19 and TRBJ2-4 proteins, this CDR3 yields the full variable domain: DGGITQSPKYLFRKEGQNVTLSCEQNLNHDAMYWYRQDPGQGLRLIYYSQIVNDFQKGDIAEGYSVSREKKESFPLTVTSAQKNPTAFYLCASRTGDIQYFGAGTRLSVL.